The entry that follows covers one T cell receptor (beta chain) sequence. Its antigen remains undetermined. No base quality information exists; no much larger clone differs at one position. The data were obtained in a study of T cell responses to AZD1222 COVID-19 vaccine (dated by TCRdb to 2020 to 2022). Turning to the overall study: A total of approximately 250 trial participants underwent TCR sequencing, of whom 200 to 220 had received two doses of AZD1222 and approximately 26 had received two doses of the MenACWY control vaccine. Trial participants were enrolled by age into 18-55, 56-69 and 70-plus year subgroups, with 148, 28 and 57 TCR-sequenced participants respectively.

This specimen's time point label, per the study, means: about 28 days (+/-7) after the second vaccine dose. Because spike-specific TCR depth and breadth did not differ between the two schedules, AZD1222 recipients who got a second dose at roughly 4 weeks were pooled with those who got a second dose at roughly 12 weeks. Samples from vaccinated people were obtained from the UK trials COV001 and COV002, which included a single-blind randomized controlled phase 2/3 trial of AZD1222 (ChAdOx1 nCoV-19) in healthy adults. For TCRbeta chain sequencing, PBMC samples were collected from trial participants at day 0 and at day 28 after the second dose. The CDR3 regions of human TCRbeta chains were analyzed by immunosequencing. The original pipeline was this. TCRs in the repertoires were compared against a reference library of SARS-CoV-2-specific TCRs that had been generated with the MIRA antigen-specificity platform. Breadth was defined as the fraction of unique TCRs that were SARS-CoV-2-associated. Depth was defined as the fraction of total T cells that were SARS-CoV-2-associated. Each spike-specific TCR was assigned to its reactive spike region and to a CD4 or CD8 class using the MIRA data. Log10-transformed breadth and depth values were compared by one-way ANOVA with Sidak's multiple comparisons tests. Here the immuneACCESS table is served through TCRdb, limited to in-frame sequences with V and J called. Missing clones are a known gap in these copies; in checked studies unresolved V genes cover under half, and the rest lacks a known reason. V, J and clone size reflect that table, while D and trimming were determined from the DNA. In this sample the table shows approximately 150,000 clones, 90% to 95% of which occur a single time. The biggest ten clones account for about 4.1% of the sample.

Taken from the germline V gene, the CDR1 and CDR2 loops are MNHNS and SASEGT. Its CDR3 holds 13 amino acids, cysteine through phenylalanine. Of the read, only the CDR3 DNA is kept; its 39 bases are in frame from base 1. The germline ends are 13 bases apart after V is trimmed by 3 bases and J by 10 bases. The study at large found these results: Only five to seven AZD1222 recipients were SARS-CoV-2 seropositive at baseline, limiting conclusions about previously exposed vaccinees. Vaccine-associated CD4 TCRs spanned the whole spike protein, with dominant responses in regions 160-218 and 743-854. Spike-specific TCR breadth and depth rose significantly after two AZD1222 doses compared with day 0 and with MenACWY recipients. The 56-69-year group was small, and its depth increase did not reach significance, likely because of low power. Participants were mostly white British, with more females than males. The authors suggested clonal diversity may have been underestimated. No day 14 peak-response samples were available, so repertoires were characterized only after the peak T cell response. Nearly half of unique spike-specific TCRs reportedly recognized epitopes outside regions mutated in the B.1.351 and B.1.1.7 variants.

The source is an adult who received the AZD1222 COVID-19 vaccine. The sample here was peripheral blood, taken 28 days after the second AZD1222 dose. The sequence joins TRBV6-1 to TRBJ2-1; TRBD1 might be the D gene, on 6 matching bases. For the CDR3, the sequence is CASSEGARVEQFF. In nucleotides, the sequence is TGTGCCAGCAGTGAGGGGGCGCGTGTGGAGCAGTTCTTC.